This TCR beta chain was recovered during a study of T cell changes during pregnancy in multiple sclerosis. Data came from immunoSEQ multiplex PCR; TCRdb stores just in-frame clones and leaves some out. In the table there are over 75,000 clones, 85% to 95% of which are singletons. CDR3 length equals 18 residues. The germline V and J ends were trimmed by 0 bases and 5 bases, with 23 bases remaining between them. Germline CDR1 is SGDLS and CDR2 is YYNGEE. The receptor's source is a female donor with multiple sclerosis, enrolled in a pregnancy study. J is TRBJ2-5 and V is TRBV9; D is uncertain. The source material was peripheral blood, sampled in the first trimester of pregnancy. The CDR3, as DNA: TGTGCCAGCAGCGTAGGGCCTTTGTCGGCTGCGGCCCAGGAGACCCAGTACTTC. It specifies CASSVGPLSAAAQETQYF.